This paragraph reports one TCR beta chain. These data originate in a study of early T cells in non-severe SARS-CoV-2 infection. MiXCR, applied by TCRdb to the 5' RACE reads, yields one record per CDR3 protein. Here the sample spans 50,000 to 65,000 distinct CDR3 sequences, around 19% being singletons. Per germline, CDR1 SEHNR and CDR2 FQNEAQ (reference sequence). The germline V and J ends were trimmed by 10 bases and 1 base, with 18 bases remaining between them. The CDR3 extends over 15 amino acids. The source of this sequence is an adult who was a healthcare worker with PCR-confirmed SARS-CoV-2 infection or an uninfected control (not recorded which). V is TRBV7-9 and J is TRBJ2-3, with D perhaps TRBD1 or TRBD2 (5 bases each). This material consisted of whole blood, taken at baseline. DNA of the CDR3: TGTGCCAACGACGAACTTGGGGGTCGCACAGATACGCAGTATTTT. This translates into CANDELGGRTDTQYF.